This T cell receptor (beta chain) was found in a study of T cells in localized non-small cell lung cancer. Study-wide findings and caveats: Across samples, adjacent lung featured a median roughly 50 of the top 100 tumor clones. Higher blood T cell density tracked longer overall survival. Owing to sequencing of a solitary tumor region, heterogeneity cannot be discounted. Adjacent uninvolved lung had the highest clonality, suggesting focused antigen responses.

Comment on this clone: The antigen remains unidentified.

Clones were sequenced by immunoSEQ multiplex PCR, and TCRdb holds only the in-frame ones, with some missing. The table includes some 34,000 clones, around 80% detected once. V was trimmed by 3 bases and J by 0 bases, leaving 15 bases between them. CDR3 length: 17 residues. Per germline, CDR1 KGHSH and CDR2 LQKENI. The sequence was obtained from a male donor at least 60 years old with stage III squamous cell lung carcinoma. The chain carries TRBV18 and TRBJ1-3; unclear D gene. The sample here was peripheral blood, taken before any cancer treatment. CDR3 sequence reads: CASSPPVILSSGNTIYF. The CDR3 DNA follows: TGTGCCAGCTCACCCCCCGTCATTCTGAGCTCTGGAAACACCATATATTTT.